The count of the clone carrying this T cell receptor (beta chain) is one. What it binds is not known. This record belongs to a study of cytomegalovirus exposure and HLA in healthy donors. Germline-derived CDR1 and CDR2 are SGHAT and FQNNGV. The CDR3 loop spans 16 amino acids. V trimming: 7 bases; J trimming: 0 bases; junction bases outside the gene matches: 4. Profiled with immunoSEQ multiplex PCR; TCRdb holds only in-frame clones, not every one. The table shows fewer than 150,000 clones, with 85% to 90% occurring only once. Study outcomes and limitations: Overall, under 200 TCR beta chains were annotated as cytomegalovirus-associated. The classifier, whose performance was assessed in both the original and validation cohorts, reportedly diagnosed cytomegalovirus status with high specificity and sensitivity.

The sequenced sample was PBMCs. The rearrangement links TRBV11-2 to TRBJ2-1; TRBD2 agrees at 12 bases. This TCR derives from a young man in good health and CMV-seronegative. The CDR3 bases are TGTGCCAGCAACCCGACTAGCGGGAGCTCCTACAATGAGCAGTTCTTC. Translated: CASNPTSGSSYNEQFF.